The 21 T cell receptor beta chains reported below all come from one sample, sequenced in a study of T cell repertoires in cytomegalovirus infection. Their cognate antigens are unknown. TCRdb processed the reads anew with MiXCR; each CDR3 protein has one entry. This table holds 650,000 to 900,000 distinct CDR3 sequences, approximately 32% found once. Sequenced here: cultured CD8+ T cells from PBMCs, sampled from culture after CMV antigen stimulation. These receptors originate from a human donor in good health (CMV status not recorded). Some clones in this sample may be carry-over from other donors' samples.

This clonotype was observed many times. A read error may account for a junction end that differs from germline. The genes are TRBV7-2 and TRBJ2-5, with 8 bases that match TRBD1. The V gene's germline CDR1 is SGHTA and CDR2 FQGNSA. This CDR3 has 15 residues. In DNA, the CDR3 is TGTGCCAGCACCTTATACAGGGGGAGACAAGAGACCCAGTACTTC. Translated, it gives CASTLYRGRQETQYF.

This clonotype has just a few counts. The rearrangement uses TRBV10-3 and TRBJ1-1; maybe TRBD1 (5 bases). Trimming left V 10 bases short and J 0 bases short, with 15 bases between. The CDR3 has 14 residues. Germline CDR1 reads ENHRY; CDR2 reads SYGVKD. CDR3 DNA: TGTGCCAGCCTCCGGGACGGCCTGAACACTGAAGCTTTCTTT. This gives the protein CASLRDGLNTEAFF.

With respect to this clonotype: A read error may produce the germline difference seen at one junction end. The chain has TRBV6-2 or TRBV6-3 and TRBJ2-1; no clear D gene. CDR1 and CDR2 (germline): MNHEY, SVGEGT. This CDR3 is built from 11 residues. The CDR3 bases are TGTGCCAGCAGTTACTCCCAGGTGATGATCTTC. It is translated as CASSYSQVMIF.

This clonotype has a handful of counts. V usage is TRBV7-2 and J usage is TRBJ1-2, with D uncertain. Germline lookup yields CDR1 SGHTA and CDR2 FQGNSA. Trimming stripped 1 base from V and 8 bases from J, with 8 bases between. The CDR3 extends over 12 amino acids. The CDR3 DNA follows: TGTGCCAGCAGCTTAGAGGACTGGGGCTACACCTTC. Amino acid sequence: CASSLEDWGYTF.

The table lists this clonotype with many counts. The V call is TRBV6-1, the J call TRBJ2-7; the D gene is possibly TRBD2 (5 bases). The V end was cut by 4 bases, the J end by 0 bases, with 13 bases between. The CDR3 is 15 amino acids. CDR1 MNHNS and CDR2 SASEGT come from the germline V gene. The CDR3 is CASSAGSALSYEQYV. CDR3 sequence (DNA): TGTGCCAGCAGTGCGGGGTCAGCCCTCTCCTACGAGCAGTACGTC.

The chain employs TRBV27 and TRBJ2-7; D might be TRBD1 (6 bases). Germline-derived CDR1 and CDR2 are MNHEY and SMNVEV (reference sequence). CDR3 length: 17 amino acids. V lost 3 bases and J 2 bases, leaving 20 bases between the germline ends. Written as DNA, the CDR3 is TGTGCCAGCAGTTTTTCCCCTCCTGTTGCAGGGGCCTACGAGCAGTACGTC. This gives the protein CASSFSPPVAGAYEQYV.

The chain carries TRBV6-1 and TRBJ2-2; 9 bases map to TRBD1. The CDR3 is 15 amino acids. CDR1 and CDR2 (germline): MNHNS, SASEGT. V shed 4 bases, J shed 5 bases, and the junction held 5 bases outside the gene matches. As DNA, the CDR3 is TGTGCCAGCAGTGGCCGGGACAGGGATACCGGGGAGCTGTTTTTT. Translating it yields CASSGRDRDTGELFF.

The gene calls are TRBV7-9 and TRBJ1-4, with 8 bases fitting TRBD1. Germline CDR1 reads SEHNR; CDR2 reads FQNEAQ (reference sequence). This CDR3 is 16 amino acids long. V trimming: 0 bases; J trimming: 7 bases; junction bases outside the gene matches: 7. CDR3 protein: CASSLARTGGSEKLFF. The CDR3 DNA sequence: TGTGCCAGCAGCTTAGCGCGAACAGGGGGGTCTGAAAAACTGTTTTTT.

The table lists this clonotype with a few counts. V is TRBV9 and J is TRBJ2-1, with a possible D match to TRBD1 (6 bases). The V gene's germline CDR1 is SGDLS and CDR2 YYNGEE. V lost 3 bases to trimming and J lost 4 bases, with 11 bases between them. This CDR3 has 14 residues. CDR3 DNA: TGTGCCAGCAGCGGCGCAACAGGGTACAATGAGCAGTTCTTC. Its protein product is CASSGATGYNEQFF.

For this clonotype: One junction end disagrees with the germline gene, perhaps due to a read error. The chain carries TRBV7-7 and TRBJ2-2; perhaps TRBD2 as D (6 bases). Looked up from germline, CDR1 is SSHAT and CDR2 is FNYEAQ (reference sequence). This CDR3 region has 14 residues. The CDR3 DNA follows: TGTGCTAGCAGCTGGGACTTTAACACCGGGGAGCTGTTTTTT. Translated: CASSWDFNTGELFF.

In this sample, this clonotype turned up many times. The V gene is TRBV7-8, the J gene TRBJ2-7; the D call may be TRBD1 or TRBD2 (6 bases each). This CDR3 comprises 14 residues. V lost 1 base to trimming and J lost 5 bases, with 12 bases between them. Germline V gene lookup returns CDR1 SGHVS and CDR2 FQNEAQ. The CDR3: CASSLGGANHEQYV. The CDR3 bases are TGTGCCAGCAGCTTAGGGGGGGCGAACCACGAGCAGTACGTC.

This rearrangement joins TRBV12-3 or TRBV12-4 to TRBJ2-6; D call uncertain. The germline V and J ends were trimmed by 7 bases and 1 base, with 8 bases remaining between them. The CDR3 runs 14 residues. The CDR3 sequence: CASIYESGANVLTF. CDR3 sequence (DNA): TGTGCCAGCATCTACGAATCTGGGGCCAACGTCCTGACTTTC.

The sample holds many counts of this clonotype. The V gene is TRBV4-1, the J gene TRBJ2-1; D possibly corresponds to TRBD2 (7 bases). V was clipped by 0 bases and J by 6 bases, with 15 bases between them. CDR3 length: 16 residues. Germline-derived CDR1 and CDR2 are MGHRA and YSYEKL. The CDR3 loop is CASSQERGAWINEQFF. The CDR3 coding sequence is TGCGCCAGCAGCCAAGAACGGGGGGCCTGGATCAATGAGCAGTTCTTC.

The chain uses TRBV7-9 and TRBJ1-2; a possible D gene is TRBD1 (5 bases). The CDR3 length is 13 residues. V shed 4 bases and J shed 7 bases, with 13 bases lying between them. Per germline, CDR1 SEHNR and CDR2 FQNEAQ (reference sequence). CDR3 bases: TGTGCCAGCAGCTGGACGGCCGGGGGTGGCTACACCTTC. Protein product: CASSWTAGGGYTF.

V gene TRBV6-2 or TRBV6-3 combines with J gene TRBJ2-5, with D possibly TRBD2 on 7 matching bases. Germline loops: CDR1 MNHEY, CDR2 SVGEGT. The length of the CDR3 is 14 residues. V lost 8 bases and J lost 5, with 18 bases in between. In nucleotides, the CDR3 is TGTGCCAGCCCCCCGGGGGGCAGGTCGGAGACCCAGTACTTC. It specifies CASPPGGRSETQYF.

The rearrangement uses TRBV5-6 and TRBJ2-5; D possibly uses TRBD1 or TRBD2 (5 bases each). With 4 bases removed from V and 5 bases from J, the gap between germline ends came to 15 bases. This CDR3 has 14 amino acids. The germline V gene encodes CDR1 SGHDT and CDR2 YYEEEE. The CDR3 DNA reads TGTGCCAGCAGCCAGGGACCCCCGTCGGAGACCCAGTACTTC. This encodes CASSQGPPSETQYF.

For the CDR3, the DNA is TGTGCCAGCAGCCCGGACAGGGGGCTGACGGTTTCACCCCTCCACTTT. It is translated as CASSPDRGLTVSPLHF. The chain is built from TRBV5-6 and TRBJ1-6, with 11 bases identical to TRBD1. Trimming took 4 bases from V and 9 from J; bases not matched to a gene: 9. Per germline, CDR1 SGHDT and CDR2 YYEEEE. The CDR3 covers 16 residues. Supplemented by reference TRBV5-6 and TRBJ1-6, the full variable domain reads DAGVTQSPTHLIKTRGQQVTLRCSPKSGHDTVSWYQQALGQGPQFIFQYYEEEERQRGNFPDRFSGHQFPNYSSELNVNALLLGDSALYLCASSPDRGLTVSPLHFGNGTRLTVT.

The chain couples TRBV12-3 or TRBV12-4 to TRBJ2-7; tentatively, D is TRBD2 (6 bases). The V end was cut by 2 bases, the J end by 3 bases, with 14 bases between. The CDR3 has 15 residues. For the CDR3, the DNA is TGTGCCAGCAGTTTAAGGTCCGAGGGAGGCTACGAGCAGTACTTC. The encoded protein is CASSLRSEGGYEQYF.

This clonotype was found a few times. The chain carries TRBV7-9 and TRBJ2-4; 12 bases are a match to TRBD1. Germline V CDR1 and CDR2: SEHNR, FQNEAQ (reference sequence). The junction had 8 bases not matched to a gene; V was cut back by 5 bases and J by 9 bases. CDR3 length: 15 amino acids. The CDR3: CASSLGTGGILIQYF. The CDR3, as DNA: TGTGCCAGCAGCCTCGGGACAGGGGGCATTCTCATTCAGTACTTC.

CDR3 loop: CASSIDLTSALSEQFF. CDR3 DNA sequence: TGTGCCAGTAGTATAGATCTAACTAGCGCTCTTTCCGAGCAGTTCTTC. J is TRBJ2-1 and V is TRBV19, with 7 bases fitting TRBD2. The CDR3 length is 16 residues. Per the germline V gene, CDR1 is LNHDA and CDR2 is SQIVND (reference sequence). V lost 0 bases, J lost 10 bases, and 12 bases stayed unmatched.

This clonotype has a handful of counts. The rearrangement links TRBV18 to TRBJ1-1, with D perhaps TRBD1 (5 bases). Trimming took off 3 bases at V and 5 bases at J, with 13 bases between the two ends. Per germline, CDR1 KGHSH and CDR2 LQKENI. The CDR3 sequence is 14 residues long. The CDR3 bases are TGTGCCAGCTCACCGCCCCCTCAGGGTACTGAAGCTTTCTTT. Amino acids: CASSPPPQGTEAFF.